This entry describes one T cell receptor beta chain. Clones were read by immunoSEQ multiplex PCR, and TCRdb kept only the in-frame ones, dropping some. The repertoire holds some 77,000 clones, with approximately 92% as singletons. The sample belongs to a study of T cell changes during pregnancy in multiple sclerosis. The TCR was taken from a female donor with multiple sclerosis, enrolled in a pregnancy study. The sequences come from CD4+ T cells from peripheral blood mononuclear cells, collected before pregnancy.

The CDR3 is CASSLDGGSNSPLHF. The DNA for the CDR3 is TGTGCCAGCAGCTTAGATGGGGGGTCCAATTCACCCCTCCACTTT. The rearrangement joins TRBV7-9 to TRBJ1-6; a weak D match, TRBD1 (5 bases). CDR1 is SEHNR, CDR2 FQNEAQ, per germline (reference sequence). Deletions cut 1 base from V and 7 bases from J, with 11 bases between. The CDR3 consists of 15 residues.